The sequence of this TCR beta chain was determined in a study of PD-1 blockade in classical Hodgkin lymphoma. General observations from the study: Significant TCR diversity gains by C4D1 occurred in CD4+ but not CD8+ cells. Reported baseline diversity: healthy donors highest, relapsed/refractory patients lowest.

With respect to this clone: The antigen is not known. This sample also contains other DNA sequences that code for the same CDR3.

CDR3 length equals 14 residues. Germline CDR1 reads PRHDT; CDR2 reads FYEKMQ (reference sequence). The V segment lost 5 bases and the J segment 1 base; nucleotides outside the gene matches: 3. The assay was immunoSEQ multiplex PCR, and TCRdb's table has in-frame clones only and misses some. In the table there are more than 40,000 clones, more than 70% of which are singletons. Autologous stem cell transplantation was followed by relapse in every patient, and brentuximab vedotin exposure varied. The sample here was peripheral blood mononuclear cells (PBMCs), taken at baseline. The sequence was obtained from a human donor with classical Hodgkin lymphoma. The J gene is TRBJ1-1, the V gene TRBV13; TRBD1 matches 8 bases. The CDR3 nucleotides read TGTGCCAGCAGCCTTGGACAGGGGAACACTGAAGCTTTCTTT. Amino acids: CASSLGQGNTEAFF.